Presented here are 10 T cell receptor beta chains from one specimen sequenced in a study of OX40 agonist ivuxolimab in advanced cancers. Some clones are missing from TCRdb's copy, which holds only in-frame ones; the method was immunoSEQ multiplex PCR. Among 55,000 to 85,000 clones, about 90% were seen once, and the ten largest hold 1.3%. Source: CD4+ or CD8+ T cells sorted from blood, taken in a trial of the OX40 agonist ivuxolimab. These receptors were taken from an adult with an advanced solid tumor such as melanoma, head and neck, liver or kidney cancer.

The CDR3 region is CASSVGKTSTYNEQFF. The CDR3 DNA sequence: TGTGCCAGCAGCGTAGGAAAGACTAGCACTTACAATGAGCAGTTCTTC. V usage is TRBV9 and J usage is TRBJ2-1; 7 positions agree with TRBD2. The CDR3 is 16 residues long. V shed 0 bases, J shed 4 bases, and the junction held 7 bases outside the gene matches. Germline-derived CDR1 and CDR2 are SGDLS and YYNGEE. Using reference TRBV9 and TRBJ2-1 for the parts outside the CDR3, the full variable domain is DSGVTQTPKHLITATGQRVTLRCSPRSGDLSVYWYQQSLDQGLQFLIQYYNGEERAKGNILERFSAQQFPDLHSELNLSSLELGDSALYFCASSVGKTSTYNEQFFGPGTRLTVL.

The rearrangement uses TRBV7-2 and TRBJ2-7, with 10 nucleotides matching TRBD2. J was trimmed by 4 bases and V by 1 base; bases with no gene match: 16. The germline V gene encodes CDR1 SGHTA and CDR2 FQGNSA. The CDR3 spans 19 residues. The CDR3 protein is CASSLEGLGPSGSLYEQYF. CDR3 nucleotide sequence: TGTGCCAGCAGCTTAGAGGGACTGGGGCCTAGCGGGAGTTTGTACGAGCAGTACTTC.

The chain is built from TRBV9 and TRBJ2-2; no definite D call. The CDR3 runs 14 residues. Germline V CDR1 and CDR2: SGDLS, YYNGEE. Trimming pared 1 base from V and 7 bases from J, leaving 11 bases between. The CDR3: CASSVYLGGGELFF. The CDR3 DNA follows: TGTGCCAGCAGCGTATACTTAGGCGGCGGGGAGCTGTTTTTT. The full variable domain, with the rest looked up from reference TRBV9 and TRBJ2-2, is DSGVTQTPKHLITATGQRVTLRCSPRSGDLSVYWYQQSLDQGLQFLIQYYNGEERAKGNILERFSAQQFPDLHSELNLSSLELGDSALYFCASSVYLGGGELFFGEGSRLTVL.

The chain's CDR3 is CARSLPRTSGRSEQFF. CDR3 DNA: TGTGCCAGAAGCCTACCCCGGACTAGCGGGAGGTCTGAGCAGTTCTTC. The J gene is TRBJ2-1, the V gene TRBV5-3; the match to TRBD2 covers 14 bases. TRBV5-3 counts as an open reading frame of uncertain function. The V segment lost 4 bases and the J segment 9 bases; nucleotides outside the gene matches: 9. The CDR3 contains 16 residues.

The CDR3 loop reads CASSSADRGQPQHF. CDR3 coding DNA: TGTGCCAGCAGCTCAGCTGACAGGGGGCAGCCCCAGCATTTT. The rearrangement links TRBV7-9 to TRBJ1-5, with 9 bases fitting TRBD1. Trimming at V came to 4 bases and at J to 7 bases, leaving 5 bases not matched to a gene. CDR1 is SEHNR, CDR2 FQNEAQ, per germline (reference sequence). The CDR3 loop spans 14 amino acids. The complete variable domain, with remaining parts taken from reference TRBV7-9 and TRBJ1-5, reads DTGVSQNPRHKITKRGQNVTFRCDPISEHNRLYWYRQTLGQGPEFLTYFQNEAQLEKSRLLSDRFSAERPKGSFSTLEIQRTEQGDSAMYLCASSSADRGQPQHFGDGTRLSIL.

This chain joins TRBV2 and TRBJ1-2; no clear D. The V gene's germline CDR1 is SNHLY and CDR2 FYNNEI. This CDR3 has 11 residues. Trimming stripped 7 bases from V and 8 bases from J, with 11 bases between. This CDR3 reads CASTIESGYTF. As DNA, the CDR3 is TGTGCCAGCACAATCGAATCGGGCTACACCTTC. The full variable domain, its missing parts supplied by reference TRBV2 and TRBJ1-2, is EPEVTQTPSHQVTQMGQEVILRCVPISNHLYFYWYRQILGQKVEFLVSFYNNEISEKSEIFDDQFSVERPDGSNFTLKIRSTKLEDSAMYFCASTIESGYTFGSGTRLTVV.

The chain is built from TRBV6-6 and TRBJ1-5; TRBD1 aligns across 9 bases. This CDR3 has 14 amino acids. The V gene's germline CDR1 is MNHNY and CDR2 SVGAGI (reference sequence). The V gene end was trimmed by 6 bases and the J gene end by 7 bases; junction bases not matched to a gene: 7. CDR3 sequence reads: CASRPGTGWQPQHF. DNA of the CDR3: TGTGCCAGCAGGCCAGGGACAGGGTGGCAGCCCCAGCATTTT.

This sequence joins TRBV30 and TRBJ2-3; the D gene is possibly TRBD2 (6 bases). This CDR3 comprises 16 residues. V lost 1 base and J lost 1, with 15 bases in between. The V gene's germline CDR1 is GTSNPN and CDR2 SVGIG (reference sequence). The CDR3 loop reads CAWSALHLAGTDTQYF. In DNA, the CDR3 is TGTGCCTGGAGTGCACTCCATTTAGCGGGCACAGATACGCAGTATTTT.

This clone appeared once. The chain links TRBV19 to TRBJ2-6; D is possibly TRBD1 (6 bases). The V end lost 6 bases, the J end lost 1 base, and 16 bases lay between the germline ends. The CDR3 has 17 residues. Per the germline V gene, CDR1 is LNHDA and CDR2 is SQIVND (reference sequence). The CDR3 nucleotides are TGTGCCAGTAGGGGACATGGGGAAACTTCTGGGGCCAACGTCCTGACTTTC. Amino acids: CASRGHGETSGANVLTF.

This clone was seen more than once but under ten times. J is TRBJ2-2 and V is TRBV4-3; D tentatively fits TRBD1 or TRBD2 (5 bases each). The ends were cut back, 0 bases at V and 5 bases at J, with 10 bases in the middle. This CDR3 has 15 residues. The germline gives CDR1 LGHNA, CDR2 YSLEER. CDR3 region: CASSQDRDGTGELFF. CDR3 sequence (DNA): TGCGCCAGCAGCCAAGATCGGGACGGGACCGGGGAGCTGTTTTTT.